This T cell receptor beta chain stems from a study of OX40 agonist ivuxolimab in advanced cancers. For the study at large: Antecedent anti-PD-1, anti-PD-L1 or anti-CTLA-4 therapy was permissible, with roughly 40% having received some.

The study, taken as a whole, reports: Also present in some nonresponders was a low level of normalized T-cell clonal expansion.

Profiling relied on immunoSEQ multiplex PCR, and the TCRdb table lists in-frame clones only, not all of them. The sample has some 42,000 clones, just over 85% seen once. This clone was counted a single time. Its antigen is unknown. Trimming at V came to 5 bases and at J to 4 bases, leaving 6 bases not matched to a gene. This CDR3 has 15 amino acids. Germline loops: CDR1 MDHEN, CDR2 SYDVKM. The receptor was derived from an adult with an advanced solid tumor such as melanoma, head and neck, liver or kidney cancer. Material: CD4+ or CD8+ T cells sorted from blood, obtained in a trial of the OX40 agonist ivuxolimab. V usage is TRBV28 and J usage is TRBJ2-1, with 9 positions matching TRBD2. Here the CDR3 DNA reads TGTGCCAGCAGTAACGCGGGGGGGCAGTACAATGAGCAGTTCTTC. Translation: CASSNAGGQYNEQFF.